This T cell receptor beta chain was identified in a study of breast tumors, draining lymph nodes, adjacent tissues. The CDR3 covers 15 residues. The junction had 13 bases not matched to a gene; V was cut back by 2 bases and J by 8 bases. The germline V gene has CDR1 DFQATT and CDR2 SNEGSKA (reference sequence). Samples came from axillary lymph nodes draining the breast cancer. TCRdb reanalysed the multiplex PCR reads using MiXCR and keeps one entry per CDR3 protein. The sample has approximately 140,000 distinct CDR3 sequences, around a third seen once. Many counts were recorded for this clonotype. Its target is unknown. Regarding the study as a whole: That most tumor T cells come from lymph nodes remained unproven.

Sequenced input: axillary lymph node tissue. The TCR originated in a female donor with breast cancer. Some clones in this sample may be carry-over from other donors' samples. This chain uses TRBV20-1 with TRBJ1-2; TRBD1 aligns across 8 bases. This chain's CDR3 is CSARRLGRGPGGYTF. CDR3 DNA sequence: TGCAGTGCTAGACGGTTGGGCAGGGGGCCAGGCGGCTACACCTTC.